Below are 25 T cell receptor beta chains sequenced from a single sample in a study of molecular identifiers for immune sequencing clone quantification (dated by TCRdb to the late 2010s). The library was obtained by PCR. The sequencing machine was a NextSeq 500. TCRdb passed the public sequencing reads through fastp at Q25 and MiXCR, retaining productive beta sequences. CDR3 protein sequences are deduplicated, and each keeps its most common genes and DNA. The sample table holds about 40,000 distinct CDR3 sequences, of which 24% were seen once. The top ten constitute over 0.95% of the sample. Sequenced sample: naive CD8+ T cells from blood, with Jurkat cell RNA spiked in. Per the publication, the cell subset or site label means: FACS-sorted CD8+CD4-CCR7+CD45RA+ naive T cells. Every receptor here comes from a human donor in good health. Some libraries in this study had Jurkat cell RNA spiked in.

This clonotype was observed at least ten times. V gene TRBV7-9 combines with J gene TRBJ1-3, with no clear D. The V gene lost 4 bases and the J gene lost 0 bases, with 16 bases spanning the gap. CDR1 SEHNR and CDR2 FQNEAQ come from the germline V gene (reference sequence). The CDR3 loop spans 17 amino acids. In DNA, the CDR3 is TGTGCCAGCAGCTCAGTGAGGGTCGACCTCTCTGGAAACACCATATATTTT. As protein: CASSSVRVDLSGNTIYF.

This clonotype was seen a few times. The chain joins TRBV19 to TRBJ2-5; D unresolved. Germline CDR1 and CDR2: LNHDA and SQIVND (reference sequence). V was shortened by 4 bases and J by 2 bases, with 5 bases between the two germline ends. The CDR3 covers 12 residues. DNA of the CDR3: TGTGCCAGTAGTAGGGAACAAGAGACCCAGTACTTC. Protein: CASSREQETQYF.

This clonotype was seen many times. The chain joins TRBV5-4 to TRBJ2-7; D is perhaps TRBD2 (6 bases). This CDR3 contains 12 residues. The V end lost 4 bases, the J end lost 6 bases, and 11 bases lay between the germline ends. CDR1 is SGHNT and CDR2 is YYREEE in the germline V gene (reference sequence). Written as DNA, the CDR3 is TGTGCCAGCAGCCCCGGGGGATCCGAGCAGTACTTC. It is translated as CASSPGGSEQYF.

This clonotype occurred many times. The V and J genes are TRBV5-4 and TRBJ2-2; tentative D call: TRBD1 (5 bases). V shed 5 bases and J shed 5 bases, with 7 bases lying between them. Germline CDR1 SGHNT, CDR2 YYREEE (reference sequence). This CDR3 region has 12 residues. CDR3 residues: CASRPGTGELFF. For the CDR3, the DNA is TGTGCCAGCAGACCAGGGACCGGGGAGCTGTTTTTT.

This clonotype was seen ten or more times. The DNA for the CDR3 is TGTGCCAGCAGCGTGAACACCGGGGAGCTGTTTTTT. The encoded protein is CASSVNTGELFF. The rearrangement links TRBV9 to TRBJ2-2; D gene uncertain. The CDR3 extends over 12 amino acids. Trimming pared 2 bases from V and 1 base from J, leaving 0 bases between. The germline gives CDR1 SGDLS, CDR2 YYNGEE.

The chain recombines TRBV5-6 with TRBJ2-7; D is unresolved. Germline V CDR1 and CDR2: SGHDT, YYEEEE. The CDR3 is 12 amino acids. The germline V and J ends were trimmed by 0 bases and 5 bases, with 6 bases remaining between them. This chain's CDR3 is CASSLVPDEQYF. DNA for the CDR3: TGTGCCAGCAGCTTGGTGCCCGACGAGCAGTACTTC.

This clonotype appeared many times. The CDR3: CSAKGGTANYEQYF. DNA of the CDR3: TGCAGTGCCAAAGGCGGGACAGCAAACTACGAGCAGTACTTC. V usage is TRBV20-1 and J usage is TRBJ2-7, with D possibly being TRBD1 (7 bases). Deletions cut 6 bases from V and 3 bases from J, with 18 bases between. The CDR3 contains 14 residues. The germline V gene has CDR1 DFQATT and CDR2 SNEGSKA (reference sequence).

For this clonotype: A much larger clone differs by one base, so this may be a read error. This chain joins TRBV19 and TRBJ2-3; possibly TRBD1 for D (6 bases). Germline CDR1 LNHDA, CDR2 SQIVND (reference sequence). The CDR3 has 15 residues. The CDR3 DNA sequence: TGTGCCAGTAGAACACAGGGCCTCGGCACAGATACGCGGTATTTT. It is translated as CASRTQGLGTDTRYF.

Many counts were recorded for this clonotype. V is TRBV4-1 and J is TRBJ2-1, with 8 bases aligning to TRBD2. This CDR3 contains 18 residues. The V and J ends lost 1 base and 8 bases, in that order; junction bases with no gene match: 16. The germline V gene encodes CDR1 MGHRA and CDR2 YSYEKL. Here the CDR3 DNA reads TGCGCCAGCAGCCAAGCTTTGGCCGGGACTAGAAGTAGCCATGAGCAGTTCTTC. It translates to CASSQALAGTRSSHEQFF.

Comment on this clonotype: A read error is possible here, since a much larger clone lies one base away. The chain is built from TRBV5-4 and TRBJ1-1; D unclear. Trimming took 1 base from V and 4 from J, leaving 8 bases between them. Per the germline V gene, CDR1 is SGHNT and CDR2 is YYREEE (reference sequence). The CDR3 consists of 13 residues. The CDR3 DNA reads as TGTGCCAGCAGCTTGAGGCGCCGCACTGAAGCTTTCTTT. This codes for CASSLRRRTEAFF.

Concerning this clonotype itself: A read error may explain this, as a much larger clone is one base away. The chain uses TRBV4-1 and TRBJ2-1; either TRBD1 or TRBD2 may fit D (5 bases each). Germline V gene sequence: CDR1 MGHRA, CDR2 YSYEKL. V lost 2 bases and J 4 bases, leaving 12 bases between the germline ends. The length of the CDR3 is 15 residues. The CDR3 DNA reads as TGCGCCAGCAGCCAAATGAAGGGGACGTACAATGAGCAGTTCTTC. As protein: CASSQMKGTYNEQFF.

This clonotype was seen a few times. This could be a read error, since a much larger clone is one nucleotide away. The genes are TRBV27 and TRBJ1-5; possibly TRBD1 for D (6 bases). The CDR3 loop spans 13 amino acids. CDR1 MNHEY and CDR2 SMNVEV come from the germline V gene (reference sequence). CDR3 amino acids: CASSLGQRWPRHF. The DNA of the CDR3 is TGTGCCAGCAGTCTTGGACAGAGATGGCCCCGGCATTTT.

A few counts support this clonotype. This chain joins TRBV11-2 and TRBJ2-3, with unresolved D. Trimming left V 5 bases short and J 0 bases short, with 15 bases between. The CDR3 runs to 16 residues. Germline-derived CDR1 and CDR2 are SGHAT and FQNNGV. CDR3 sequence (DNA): TGTGCCAGCAGCCTACCCCCGGTAGCCAGCACAGATACGCAGTATTTT. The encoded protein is CASSLPPVASTDTQYF.

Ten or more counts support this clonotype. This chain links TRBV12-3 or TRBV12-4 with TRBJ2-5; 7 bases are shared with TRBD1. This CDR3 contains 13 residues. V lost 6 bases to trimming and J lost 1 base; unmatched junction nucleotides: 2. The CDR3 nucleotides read TGTGCCAGCAGCGGGACAGCCCAAGAGACCCAGTACTTC. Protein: CASSGTAQETQYF.

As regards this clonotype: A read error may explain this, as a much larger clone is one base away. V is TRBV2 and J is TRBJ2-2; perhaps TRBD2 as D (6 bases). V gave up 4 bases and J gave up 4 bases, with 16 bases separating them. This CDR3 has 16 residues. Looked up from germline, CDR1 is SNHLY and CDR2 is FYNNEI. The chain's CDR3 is CASSAGVGGFTGELFF. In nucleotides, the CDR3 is TGTGCCAGCAGTGCAGGAGTGGGGGGTTTCACCGGGGAGCTGTTTTTT.

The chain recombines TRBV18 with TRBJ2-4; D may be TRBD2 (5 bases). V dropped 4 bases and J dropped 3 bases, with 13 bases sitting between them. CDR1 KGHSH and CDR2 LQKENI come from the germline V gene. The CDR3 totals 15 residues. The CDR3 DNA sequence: TGTGCCAGCTCACTTGGGCAAGGAGGCAAAAACATTCAGTACTTC. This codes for CASSLGQGGKNIQYF.

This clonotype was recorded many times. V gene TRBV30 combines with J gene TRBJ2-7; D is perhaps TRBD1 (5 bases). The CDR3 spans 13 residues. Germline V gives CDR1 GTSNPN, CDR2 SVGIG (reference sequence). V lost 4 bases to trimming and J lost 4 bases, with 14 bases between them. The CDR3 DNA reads TGTGCCTGGACGCCCGGACACCTTTACGAGCAGTACTTC. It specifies CAWTPGHLYEQYF.

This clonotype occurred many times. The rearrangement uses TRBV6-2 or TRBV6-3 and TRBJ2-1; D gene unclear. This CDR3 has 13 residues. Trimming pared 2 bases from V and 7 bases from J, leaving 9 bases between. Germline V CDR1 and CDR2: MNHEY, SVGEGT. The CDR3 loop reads CASSYPNRNEQFF. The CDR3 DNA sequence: TGTGCCAGCAGTTACCCAAATCGAAATGAGCAGTTCTTC.

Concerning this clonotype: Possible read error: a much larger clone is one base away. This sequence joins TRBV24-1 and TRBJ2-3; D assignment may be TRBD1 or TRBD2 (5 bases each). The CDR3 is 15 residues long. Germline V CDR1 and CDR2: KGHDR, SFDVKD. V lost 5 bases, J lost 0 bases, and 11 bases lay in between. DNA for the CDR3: TGTGCCACCAGTGGGAGGCCAGGGAGCACAGATACGCAGTATTTT. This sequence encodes CATSGRPGSTDTQYF.

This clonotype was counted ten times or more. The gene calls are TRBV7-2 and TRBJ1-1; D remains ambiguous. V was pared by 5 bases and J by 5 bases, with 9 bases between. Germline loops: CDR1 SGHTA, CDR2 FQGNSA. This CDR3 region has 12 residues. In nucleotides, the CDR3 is TGTGCCAGCAGCGCGACGGGGACTGAAGCTTTCTTT. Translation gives CASSATGTEAFF.

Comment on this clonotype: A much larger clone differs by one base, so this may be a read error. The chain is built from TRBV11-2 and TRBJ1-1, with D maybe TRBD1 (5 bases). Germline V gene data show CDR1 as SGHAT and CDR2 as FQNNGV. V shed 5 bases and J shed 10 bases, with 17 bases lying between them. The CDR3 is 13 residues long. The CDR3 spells CASSQGPTYGAFF. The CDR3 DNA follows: TGTGCCAGCAGCCAGGGACCAACGTATGGAGCTTTCTTT. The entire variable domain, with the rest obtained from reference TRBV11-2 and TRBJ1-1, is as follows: EAGVAQSPRYKIIEKRQSVAFWCNPISGHATLYWYQQILGQGPKLLIQFQNNGVVDDSQLPKDRFSAERLKGVDSTLKIQPAKLEDSAVYLCASSQGPTYGAFFGQGTRLTVV.

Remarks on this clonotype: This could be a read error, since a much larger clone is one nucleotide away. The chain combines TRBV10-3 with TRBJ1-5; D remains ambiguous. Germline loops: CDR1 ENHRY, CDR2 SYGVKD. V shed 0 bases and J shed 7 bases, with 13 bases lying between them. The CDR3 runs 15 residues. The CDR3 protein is CAISESAYPGQPQHF. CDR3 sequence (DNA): TGTGCCATCAGTGAGTCTGCCTATCCGGGACAGCCCCAGCATTTT.

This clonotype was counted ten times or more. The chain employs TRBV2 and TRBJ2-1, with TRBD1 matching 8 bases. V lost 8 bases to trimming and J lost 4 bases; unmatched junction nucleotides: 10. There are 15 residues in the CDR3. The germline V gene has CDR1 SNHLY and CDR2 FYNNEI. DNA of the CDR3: TGTGCCAGCGGTTCCGGGGACAGGTCGTACAATGAGCAGTTCTTC. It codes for CASGSGDRSYNEQFF.

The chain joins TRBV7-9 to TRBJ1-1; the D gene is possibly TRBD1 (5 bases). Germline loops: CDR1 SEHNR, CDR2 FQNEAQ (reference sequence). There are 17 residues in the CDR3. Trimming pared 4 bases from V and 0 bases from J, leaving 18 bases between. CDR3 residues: CASSSAGGGTVNTEAFF. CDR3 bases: TGTGCCAGCAGCTCGGCGGGAGGAGGGACGGTGAACACTGAAGCTTTCTTT. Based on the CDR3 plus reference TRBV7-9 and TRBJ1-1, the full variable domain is DTGVSQNPRHKITKRGQNVTFRCDPISEHNRLYWYRQTLGQGPEFLTYFQNEAQLEKSRLLSDRFSAERPKGSFSTLEIQRTEQGDSAMYLCASSSAGGGTVNTEAFFGQGTRLTVV.

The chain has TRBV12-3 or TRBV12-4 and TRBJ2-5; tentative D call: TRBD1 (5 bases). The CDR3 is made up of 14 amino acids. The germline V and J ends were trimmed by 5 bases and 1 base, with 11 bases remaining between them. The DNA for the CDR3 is TGTGCCAGCAGTACGGACACGGTCCAAGAGACCCAGTACTTC. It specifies CASSTDTVQETQYF.